This T cell receptor beta chain was found in a study of cytotoxic CD8 clonotypes in ibrutinib-treated CLL. Study-wide results and caveats: On treatment, the uncommon public clonotypes contracted or remained stable.

This clone came up once. As yet, its antigen is unknown. This table comes from immunoSEQ multiplex PCR, and its TCRdb copy is limited to in-frame clones, with some not included. Here the sample spans 330,000 or so clones, 60% to 80% being singletons. V was clipped by 2 bases and J by 0 bases, with 16 bases between them. The CDR3 is 17 amino acids. Germline V gene lookup returns CDR1 MNHEY and CDR2 SMNVEV (reference sequence). The TCR originated in a human donor with chronic lymphocytic leukemia. Specimen: PBMCs, collected after 36 months of ibrutinib treatment. This rearrangement joins TRBV27 to TRBJ1-1; D possibly corresponds to TRBD1 (5 bases). CDR3 DNA: TGTGCCAGCAGTTTAGTGGGGCGGTTGGACGTGAACACTGAAGCTTTCTTT. Translation gives CASSLVGRLDVNTEAFF.